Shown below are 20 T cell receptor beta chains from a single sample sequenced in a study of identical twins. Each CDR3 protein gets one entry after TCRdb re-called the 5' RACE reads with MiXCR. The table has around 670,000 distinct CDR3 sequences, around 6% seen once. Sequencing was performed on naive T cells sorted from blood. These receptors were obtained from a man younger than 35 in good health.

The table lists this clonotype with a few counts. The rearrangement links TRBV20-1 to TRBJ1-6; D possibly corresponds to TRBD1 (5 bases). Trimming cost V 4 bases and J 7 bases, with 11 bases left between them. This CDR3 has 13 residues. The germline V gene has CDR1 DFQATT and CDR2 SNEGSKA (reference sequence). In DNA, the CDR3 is TGCAGTGCTATGGCGGGGACCAATTCACCCCTCCACTTT. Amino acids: CSAMAGTNSPLHF.

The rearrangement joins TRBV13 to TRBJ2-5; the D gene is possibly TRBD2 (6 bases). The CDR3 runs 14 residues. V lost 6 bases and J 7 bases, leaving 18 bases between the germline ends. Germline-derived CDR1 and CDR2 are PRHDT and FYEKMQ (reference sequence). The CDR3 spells CASSQRVSGGTQYF. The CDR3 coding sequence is TGTGCCAGCAGTCAGCGGGTTTCTGGCGGGACCCAGTACTTC.

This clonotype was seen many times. This CDR3 is CSVEDRGTSGTHEQFF. CDR3 DNA: TGCAGCGTTGAAGATCGGGGAACTAGCGGGACCCATGAGCAGTTCTTC. This sequence joins TRBV29-1 and TRBJ2-1; 10 bases match TRBD2. Germline loops: CDR1 SQVTM, CDR2 ANQGSEA. J was trimmed by 8 bases and V by 0 bases; bases with no gene match: 10. This CDR3 spans 16 amino acids.

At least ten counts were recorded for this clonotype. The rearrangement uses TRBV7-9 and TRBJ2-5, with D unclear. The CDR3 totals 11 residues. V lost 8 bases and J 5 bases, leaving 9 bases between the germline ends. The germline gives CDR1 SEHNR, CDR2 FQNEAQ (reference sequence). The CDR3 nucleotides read TGTGCCAGCGGGATGTCCGAGACCCAGTACTTC. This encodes CASGMSETQYF.

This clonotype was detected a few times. The CDR3 bases are TGTGCCAGCAGTGTGAGCCTAGCGGGGGCAGATACGCAGTATTTT. Protein sequence: CASSVSLAGADTQYF. This sequence joins TRBV2 and TRBJ2-3; 10 nucleotides agree with TRBD2. The CDR3 has 15 amino acids. CDR1 is SNHLY, CDR2 FYNNEI, per germline. V was pared by 4 bases and J by 4 bases, with 5 bases of the junction left unmatched.

In DNA form, the CDR3 reads TGTGCCAGCAGTTCACAGGCCGTTAACACTGAAGCTTTCTTT. This sequence encodes CASSSQAVNTEAFF. V usage is TRBV27 and J usage is TRBJ1-1; D perhaps matches TRBD1 (5 bases). The CDR3 consists of 14 residues. V was cut by 4 bases and J by 2 bases, with 11 bases left in between. CDR1 MNHEY and CDR2 SMNVEV come from the germline V gene (reference sequence).

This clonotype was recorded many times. CDR3 bases: TGCAGCGCCCGGGTTGGGGGCACCGGGGAGCTGTTTTTT. Residues: CSARVGGTGELFF. The chain uses TRBV20-1 and TRBJ2-2, with D perhaps given as TRBD1 or TRBD2 (5 bases each). There are 13 residues in the CDR3. In germline, CDR1 is DFQATT, CDR2 SNEGSKA (reference sequence).

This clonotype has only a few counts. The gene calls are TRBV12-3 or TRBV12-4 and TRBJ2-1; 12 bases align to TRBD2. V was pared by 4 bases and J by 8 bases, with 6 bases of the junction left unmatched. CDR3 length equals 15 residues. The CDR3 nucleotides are TGTGCCAGCAGTTCTCTAGCGGGAGGGCCTCATGAGCAGTTCTTC. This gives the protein CASSSLAGGPHEQFF.

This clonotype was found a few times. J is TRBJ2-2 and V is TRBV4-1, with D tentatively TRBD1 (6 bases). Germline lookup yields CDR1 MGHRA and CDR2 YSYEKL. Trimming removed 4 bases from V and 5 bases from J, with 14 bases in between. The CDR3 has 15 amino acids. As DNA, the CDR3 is TGCGCCAGCAGCCCCCTGGGCCAGGGGACCGGGGAGCTGTTTTTT. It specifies CASSPLGQGTGELFF.

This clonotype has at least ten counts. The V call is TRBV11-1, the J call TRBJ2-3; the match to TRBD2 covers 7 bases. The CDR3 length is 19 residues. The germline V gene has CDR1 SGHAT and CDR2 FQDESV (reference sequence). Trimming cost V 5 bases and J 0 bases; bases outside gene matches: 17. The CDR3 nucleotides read TGTGCCAGCAGCCCCAAGGGGAGAACTAGCGCCCAGAGCACAGATACGCAGTATTTT. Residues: CASSPKGRTSAQSTDTQYF.

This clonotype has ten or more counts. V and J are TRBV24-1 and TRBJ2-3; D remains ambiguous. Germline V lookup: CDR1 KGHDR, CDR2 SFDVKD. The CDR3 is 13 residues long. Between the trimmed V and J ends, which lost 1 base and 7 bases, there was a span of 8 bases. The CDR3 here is CATSDFGMNTQYF. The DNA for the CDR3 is TGTGCCACCAGTGATTTTGGGATGAATACGCAGTATTTT.

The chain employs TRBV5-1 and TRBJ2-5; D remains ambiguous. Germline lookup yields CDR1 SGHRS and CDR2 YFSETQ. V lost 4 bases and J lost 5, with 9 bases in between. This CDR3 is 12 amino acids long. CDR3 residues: CASSLMDETQYF. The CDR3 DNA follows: TGCGCCAGCAGCCTGATGGATGAGACCCAGTACTTC.

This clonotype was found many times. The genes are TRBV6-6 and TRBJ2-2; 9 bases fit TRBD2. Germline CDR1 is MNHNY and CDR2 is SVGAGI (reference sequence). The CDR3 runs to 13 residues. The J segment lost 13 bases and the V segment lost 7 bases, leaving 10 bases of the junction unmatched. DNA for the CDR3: TGTGCCAGCACCTTGGCTAGCGGGGCGGGGCTGTTTTTT. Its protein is CASTLASGAGLFF.

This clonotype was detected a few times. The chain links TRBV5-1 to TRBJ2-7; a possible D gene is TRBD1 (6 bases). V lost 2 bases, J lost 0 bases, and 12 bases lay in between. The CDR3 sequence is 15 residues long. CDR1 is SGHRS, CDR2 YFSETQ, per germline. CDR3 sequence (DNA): TGCGCCAGCAGCTTAAGGGGGATCGGCTCCTACGAGCAGTACTTC. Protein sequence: CASSLRGIGSYEQYF.

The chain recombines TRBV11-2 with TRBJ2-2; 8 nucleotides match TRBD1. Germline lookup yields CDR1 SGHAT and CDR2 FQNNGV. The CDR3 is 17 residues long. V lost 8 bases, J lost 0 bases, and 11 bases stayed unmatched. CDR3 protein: CASDGQGLGTNTGELFF. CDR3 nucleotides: TGTGCCAGCGACGGACAGGGCCTTGGAACGAACACCGGGGAGCTGTTTTTT.

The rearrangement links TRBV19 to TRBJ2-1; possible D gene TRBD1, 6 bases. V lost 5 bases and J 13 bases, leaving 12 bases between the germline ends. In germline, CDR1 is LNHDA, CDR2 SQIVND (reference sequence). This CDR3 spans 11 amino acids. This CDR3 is CASSHHREQFF. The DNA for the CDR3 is TGTGCCAGTAGTCATCACAGGGAACAGTTCTTC.

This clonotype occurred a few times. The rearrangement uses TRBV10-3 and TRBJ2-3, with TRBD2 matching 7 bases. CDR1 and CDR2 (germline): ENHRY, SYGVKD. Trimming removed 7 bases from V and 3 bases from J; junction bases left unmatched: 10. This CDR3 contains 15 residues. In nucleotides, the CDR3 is TGTGCCATCACCGTTGGGGGAGGGCTGACAGATACGCAGTATTTT. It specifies CAITVGGGLTDTQYF.

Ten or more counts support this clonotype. CDR3 sequence reads: CASSKGPQETQYF. The CDR3 bases are TGTGCCAGCAGCAAGGGCCCCCAAGAGACCCAGTACTTC. The genes are TRBV21-1 and TRBJ2-5; no DNA check was done on the table's D call, TRBD2. TRBV21-1 corresponds to a pseudogene. The CDR3 is 13 amino acids.

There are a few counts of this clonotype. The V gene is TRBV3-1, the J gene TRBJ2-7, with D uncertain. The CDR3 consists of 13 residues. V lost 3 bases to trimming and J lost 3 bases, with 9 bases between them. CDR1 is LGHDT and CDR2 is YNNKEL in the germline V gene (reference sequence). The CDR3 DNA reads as TGTGCCAGCAGCCATAACACTGGCTACGAGCAGTACTTC. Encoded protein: CASSHNTGYEQYF.

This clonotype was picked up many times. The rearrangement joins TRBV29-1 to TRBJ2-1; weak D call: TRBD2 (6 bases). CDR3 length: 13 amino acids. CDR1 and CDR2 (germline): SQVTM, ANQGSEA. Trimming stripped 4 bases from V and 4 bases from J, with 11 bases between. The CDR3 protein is CSVGGVRYNEQFF. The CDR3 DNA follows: TGCAGCGTTGGGGGGGTGAGGTACAATGAGCAGTTCTTC.